The 21 T cell receptor beta chains presented below share a single source sample, sequenced in a study of T cell responses to AZD1222 COVID-19 vaccine. Profiled with immunoSEQ multiplex PCR; TCRdb holds only in-frame clones, not every one. The sample lists about 160,000 clones, 92% seen once, with 4.4% in the top ten. The sample consisted of peripheral blood, taken on day 0 of MenACWY control vaccination. Source of these receptors: an adult in good health.

This chain joins TRBV7-8 and TRBJ1-2; TRBD1 matches at 8 bases. Germline trimming cut 4 bases from V and 12 bases from J; bases unmatched to any gene: 13. Germline V lookup: CDR1 SGHVS, CDR2 FQNEAQ. The CDR3 runs to 14 residues. The CDR3 DNA follows: TGTGCCAGCAGCTCAGGACAGGGAGAAGTAGTCCACACCTTC. Translating gives CASSSGQGEVVHTF.

The gene calls are TRBV2 and TRBJ2-5; 9 bases are shared with TRBD2. J lost 5 bases, V lost 7 bases, and 17 bases had no gene match. The CDR3 is made up of 17 amino acids. CDR1 is SNHLY and CDR2 is FYNNEI in the germline V gene. The CDR3 sequence: CASTRGPGTSLGETQYF. In DNA, the CDR3 is TGTGCCAGCACCCGAGGTCCCGGGACTAGCTTGGGGGAGACCCAGTACTTC.

Only a few counts were recorded for this clone. This chain joins TRBV5-8 and TRBJ1-3, with unresolved D. Germline CDR1 reads SGHTS; CDR2 reads YDEGEE. The CDR3 covers 13 residues. V dropped 2 bases and J dropped 4 bases, with 7 bases sitting between them. In nucleotides, the CDR3 is TGTGCCAGCAGCTTCGGTTTAGGAAACACCATATATTTT. Translating it yields CASSFGLGNTIYF. Based on the CDR3 plus reference TRBV5-8 and TRBJ1-3, the full variable domain is EAGVTQSPTHLIKTRGQQATLRCSPISGHTSVYWYQQALGLGLQFLLWYDEGEERNRGNFPPRFSGRQFPNYSSELNVNALELEDSALYLCASSFGLGNTIYFGEGSWLTVV.

The genes are TRBV5-3 and TRBJ1-5; D uncertain. TRBV5-3 is designated an ORF whose function remains uncertain. CDR3 length equals 15 residues. V was clipped by 3 bases and J by 3 bases, with 13 bases between them. CDR3 nucleotides: TGTGCCAGAAGCTCGCCCGGTAGGTTCAATCAGCCCCAGCATTTT. Amino acids: CARSSPGRFNQPQHF.

The chain links TRBV6-5 to TRBJ2-7; D tentatively reads TRBD1 or TRBD2 (5 bases each). Looked up from germline, CDR1 is MNHEY and CDR2 is SVGAGI. Deletions cut 6 bases from V and 2 bases from J, with 17 bases between. The CDR3 is made up of 15 amino acids. CDR3 amino acids: CASSPGTIGPYEQYF. CDR3 sequence (DNA): TGTGCCAGCAGCCCGGGGACCATTGGGCCCTACGAGCAGTACTTC.

The chain couples TRBV19 to TRBJ1-2, with 7 bases matching TRBD1. The germline gives CDR1 LNHDA, CDR2 SQIVND (reference sequence). V shed 0 bases and J 2 bases; nucleotides not matched to a gene: 9. The length of the CDR3 is 17 residues. CDR3 in amino acids: CASSIEGPGQYNYGYTF. The CDR3 region has the DNA TGTGCCAGTAGTATAGAGGGTCCGGGACAGTACAACTATGGCTACACCTTC.

This clone was seen only once. The chain couples TRBV27 to TRBJ1-3, with D perhaps matching TRBD1 (6 bases). Trimming took 6 bases from V and 0 from J, leaving 18 bases between them. The CDR3 contains 17 residues. Germline CDR1 reads MNHEY; CDR2 reads SMNVEV (reference sequence). CDR3 region: CASRPTGFLSSGNTIYF. The CDR3 DNA reads as TGTGCCAGCAGGCCGACAGGCTTCCTAAGCTCTGGAAACACCATATATTTT.

Remarks on this clone: At one end, the junction sequence differs from germline, possibly due to a read error. The sample holds other DNA sequences that translate to the same CDR3. The chain combines TRBV6-5 with TRBJ2-2, with 9 bases fitting TRBD2. Per germline, CDR1 MNHEY and CDR2 SVGAGI. This CDR3 has 16 residues. This chain's CDR3 is CASSYSPGLAGGELFF. The CDR3 DNA sequence: TGTGCCAGCAGTTACTCTCCGGGACTAGCTGGCGGGGAGTTGTTTTTT.

The V gene is TRBV7-2, the J gene TRBJ2-1, with TRBD2 matching over 12 bases. Germline V gene sequence: CDR1 SGHTA, CDR2 FQGNSA. J gave up 6 bases and V 5 bases, and 5 bases lay outside the gene matches. This CDR3 has 15 residues. The CDR3 coding sequence is TGTGCCAGCAGCCTCCGACTAGCGGGAGTCAATGAGCAGTTCTTC. This encodes CASSLRLAGVNEQFF. Full variable domain (missing parts from reference TRBV7-2 and TRBJ2-1): GAGVSQSPSNKVTEKGKDVELRCDPISGHTALYWYRQSLGQGLEFLIYFQGNSAPDKSGLPSDRFSAERTGGSVSTLTIQRTQQEDSAVYLCASSLRLAGVNEQFFGPGTRLTVL.

This clone was detected once. The chain couples TRBV6-5 to TRBJ2-2; TRBD1 aligns across 7 bases. V trimming: 5 bases; J trimming: 5 bases; junction bases outside the gene matches: 8. The CDR3 is 15 amino acids. Per the germline V gene, CDR1 is MNHEY and CDR2 is SVGAGI. In nucleotides, the CDR3 is TGTGCCAGCAGTCCATGGACAGGAGTGACCGGGGAGCTGTTTTTT. Translated: CASSPWTGVTGELFF.

V usage is TRBV30 and J usage is TRBJ1-5; no firm D call. Between the trimmed V and J ends, which lost 3 bases and 0 bases, there was a span of 6 bases. Germline V CDR1 and CDR2: GTSNPN, SVGIG (reference sequence). CDR3 size: 13 residues. CDR3 nucleotide sequence: TGTGCCTGGAGCAGCTATAGCAATCAGCCCCAGCATTTT. This encodes CAWSSYSNQPQHF.

V is TRBV5-1 and J is TRBJ1-1; D remains ambiguous. CDR3 length equals 15 residues. The ends were cut back, 0 bases at V and 2 bases at J, with 11 bases in the middle. The germline gives CDR1 SGHRS, CDR2 YFSETQ. The CDR3 region has the DNA TGCGCCAGCAGCTTGGCCGGGCAGGTCAACACTGAAGCTTTCTTT. This codes for CASSLAGQVNTEAFF.

This chain uses TRBV2 with TRBJ1-2, with D unclear. In germline, CDR1 is SNHLY, CDR2 FYNNEI. The CDR3 is 11 residues long. V gave up 8 bases and J gave up 7 bases, with 11 bases separating them. CDR3 sequence (DNA): TGTGCCAGCGACGAGGCCTCTGGCTACACCTTC. It is translated as CASDEASGYTF.

V and J are TRBV11-1 and TRBJ1-4; 12 nucleotides agree with TRBD1. Germline trimming cut 5 bases from V and 8 bases from J; bases unmatched to any gene: 6. The CDR3 runs 15 residues. Germline V gives CDR1 SGHAT, CDR2 FQDESV (reference sequence). The CDR3 reads CASSHPGTGGEKLFF. The CDR3 DNA reads as TGTGCCAGCAGCCACCCCGGGACAGGGGGCGAAAAACTGTTTTTT.

This chain uses TRBV7-9 with TRBJ1-2, with D possibly matching TRBD1 (6 bases). With 6 bases removed from V and 5 bases from J, the gap between germline ends came to 25 bases. The germline gives CDR1 SEHNR, CDR2 FQNEAQ (reference sequence). This CDR3 contains 17 residues. The DNA for the CDR3 is TGTGCCAGCAGTCCTATACCCCTCAGGGGATCCTTGTATGGCTACACCTTC. This gives the protein CASSPIPLRGSLYGYTF.

This clone was seen more than once but under ten times. This chain joins TRBV19 and TRBJ1-6, with TRBD1 as a possible D gene (6 bases). The CDR3 has 15 residues. V lost 3 bases and J 6 bases, leaving 12 bases between the germline ends. Germline V gene sequence: CDR1 LNHDA, CDR2 SQIVND (reference sequence). CDR3 bases: TGTGCCAGTAGTATCAACGGACAGCCTAATTCACCCCTCCACTTT. Translating it yields CASSINGQPNSPLHF.

The chain uses TRBV10-3 and TRBJ2-7; D remains ambiguous. The CDR3 is made up of 14 amino acids. V gave up 5 bases and J gave up 2 bases, with 13 bases separating them. CDR1 is ENHRY, CDR2 SYGVKD, per germline. Written as DNA, the CDR3 is TGTGCCATCAGTCCGCCGGGCCTCCCCTACGAGCAGTACTTC. It specifies CAISPPGLPYEQYF.

The V and J genes are TRBV6-2 or TRBV6-3 and TRBJ2-7; a possible D gene is TRBD1 (6 bases). CDR3 size: 16 residues. The germline V and J ends were trimmed by 5 bases and 0 bases, with 17 bases remaining between them. CDR1 and CDR2 (germline): MNHEY, SVGEGT. The CDR3 loop reads CASSGTGTLISYEQYF. The CDR3 DNA reads as TGTGCCAGCAGTGGGACCGGGACACTTATCTCCTACGAGCAGTACTTC.

This rearrangement joins TRBV24-1 to TRBJ2-1; D unresolved. The CDR3 is 12 amino acids. From germline, CDR1 is KGHDR and CDR2 SFDVKD. V lost 9 bases and J 7 bases, leaving 12 bases between the germline ends. The CDR3 sequence: CATLGEGNEQFF. The CDR3 DNA reads as TGTGCCACCCTCGGTGAAGGGAATGAGCAGTTCTTC.

The genes are TRBV5-6 and TRBJ2-5; TRBD1 might be the D (6 bases). This CDR3 contains 16 residues. Germline assignment: CDR1 SGHDT and CDR2 YYEEEE. V was cut by 0 bases and J by 7 bases, with 19 bases left in between. The CDR3 nucleotides are TGTGCCAGCAGCTTGGCAGGACAGTCCATCCTAGGGACCCAGTACTTC. It yields the protein CASSLAGQSILGTQYF.

The V gene is TRBV6-5, the J gene TRBJ2-2; the D is unclear. Germline V gene sequence: CDR1 MNHEY, CDR2 SVGAGI. The V gene lost 0 bases and the J gene lost 6 bases, with 8 bases spanning the gap. There are 14 residues in the CDR3. The CDR3 bases are TGTGCCAGCAGTTACTCTCTCCCCCCCGGGGAGCTGTTTTTT. It yields the protein CASSYSLPPGELFF.